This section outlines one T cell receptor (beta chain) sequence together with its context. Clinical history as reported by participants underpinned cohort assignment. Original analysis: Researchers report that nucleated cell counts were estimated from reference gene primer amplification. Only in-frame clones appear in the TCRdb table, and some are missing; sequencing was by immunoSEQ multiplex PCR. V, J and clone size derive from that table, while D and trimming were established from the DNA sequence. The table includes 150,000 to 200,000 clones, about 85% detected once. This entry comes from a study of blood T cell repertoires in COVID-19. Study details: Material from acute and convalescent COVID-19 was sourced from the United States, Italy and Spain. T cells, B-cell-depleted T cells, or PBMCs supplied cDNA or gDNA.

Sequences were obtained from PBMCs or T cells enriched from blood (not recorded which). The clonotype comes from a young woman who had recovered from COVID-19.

The CDR3 DNA reads as TGTGCCAGCAGCGCCGCGAGGAACACTGAAGCTTTCTTT. Its protein product is CASSAARNTEAFF. This rearrangement joins TRBV7-8 to TRBJ1-1, with D uncertain. The CDR3 totals 13 residues. Germline assignment: CDR1 SGHVS and CDR2 FQNEAQ. Trimming shortened V by 5 bases and J by 1 base, and 8 bases separated the two germline ends.